This TCR beta chain appears in the sequencing data of a study of blood T cell repertoires in COVID-19. About the study: Samples came from the United States, Italy and Spain, spanning acute and convalescent COVID-19. Nucleic acid was either cDNA or gDNA, and it came from T cells, B-cell-depleted T cells, or PBMCs.

The CDR3 length is 15 residues. V lost 2 bases and J 4 bases, leaving 11 bases between the germline ends. Germline CDR1 is SGHVS and CDR2 is FQNEAQ. As processed by the authors: Amplification of reference gene primers provided the estimated nucleated cell counts. Here immunoSEQ multiplex PCR was the method, and the copy in TCRdb shows in-frame clones only, minus some. That table is the source of V, J and clone size, and D and trimming were worked out from the DNA. The sample comprises a few hundred thousand clones, approximately 80% of which are singletons, and around 1.5% rests with the top ten. The chain uses TRBV7-8 and TRBJ2-2; tentative D call: TRBD1 (6 bases). The sequence derives from a woman aged 40-49 years who had recovered from COVID-19. What was sequenced was peripheral blood. The CDR3 spells CASSLFPGVTGELFF. CDR3 nucleotides: TGTGCCAGCAGCTTATTTCCAGGGGTCACCGGGGAGCTGTTTTTT.